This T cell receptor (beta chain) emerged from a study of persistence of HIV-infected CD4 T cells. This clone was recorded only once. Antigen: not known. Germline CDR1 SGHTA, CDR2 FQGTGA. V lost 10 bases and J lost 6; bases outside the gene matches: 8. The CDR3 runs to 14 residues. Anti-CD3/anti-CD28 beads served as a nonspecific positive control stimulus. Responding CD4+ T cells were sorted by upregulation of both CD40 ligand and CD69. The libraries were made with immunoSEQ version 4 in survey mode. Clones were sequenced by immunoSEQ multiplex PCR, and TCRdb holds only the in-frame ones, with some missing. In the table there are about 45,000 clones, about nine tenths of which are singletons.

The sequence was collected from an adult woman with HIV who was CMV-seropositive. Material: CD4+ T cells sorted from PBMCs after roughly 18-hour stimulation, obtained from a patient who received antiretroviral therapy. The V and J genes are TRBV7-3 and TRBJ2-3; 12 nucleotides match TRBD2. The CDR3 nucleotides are TGTGCCACTTCTAGCGGGGGGGCAGGTGATACGCAGTATTTT. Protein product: CATSSGGAGDTQYF.